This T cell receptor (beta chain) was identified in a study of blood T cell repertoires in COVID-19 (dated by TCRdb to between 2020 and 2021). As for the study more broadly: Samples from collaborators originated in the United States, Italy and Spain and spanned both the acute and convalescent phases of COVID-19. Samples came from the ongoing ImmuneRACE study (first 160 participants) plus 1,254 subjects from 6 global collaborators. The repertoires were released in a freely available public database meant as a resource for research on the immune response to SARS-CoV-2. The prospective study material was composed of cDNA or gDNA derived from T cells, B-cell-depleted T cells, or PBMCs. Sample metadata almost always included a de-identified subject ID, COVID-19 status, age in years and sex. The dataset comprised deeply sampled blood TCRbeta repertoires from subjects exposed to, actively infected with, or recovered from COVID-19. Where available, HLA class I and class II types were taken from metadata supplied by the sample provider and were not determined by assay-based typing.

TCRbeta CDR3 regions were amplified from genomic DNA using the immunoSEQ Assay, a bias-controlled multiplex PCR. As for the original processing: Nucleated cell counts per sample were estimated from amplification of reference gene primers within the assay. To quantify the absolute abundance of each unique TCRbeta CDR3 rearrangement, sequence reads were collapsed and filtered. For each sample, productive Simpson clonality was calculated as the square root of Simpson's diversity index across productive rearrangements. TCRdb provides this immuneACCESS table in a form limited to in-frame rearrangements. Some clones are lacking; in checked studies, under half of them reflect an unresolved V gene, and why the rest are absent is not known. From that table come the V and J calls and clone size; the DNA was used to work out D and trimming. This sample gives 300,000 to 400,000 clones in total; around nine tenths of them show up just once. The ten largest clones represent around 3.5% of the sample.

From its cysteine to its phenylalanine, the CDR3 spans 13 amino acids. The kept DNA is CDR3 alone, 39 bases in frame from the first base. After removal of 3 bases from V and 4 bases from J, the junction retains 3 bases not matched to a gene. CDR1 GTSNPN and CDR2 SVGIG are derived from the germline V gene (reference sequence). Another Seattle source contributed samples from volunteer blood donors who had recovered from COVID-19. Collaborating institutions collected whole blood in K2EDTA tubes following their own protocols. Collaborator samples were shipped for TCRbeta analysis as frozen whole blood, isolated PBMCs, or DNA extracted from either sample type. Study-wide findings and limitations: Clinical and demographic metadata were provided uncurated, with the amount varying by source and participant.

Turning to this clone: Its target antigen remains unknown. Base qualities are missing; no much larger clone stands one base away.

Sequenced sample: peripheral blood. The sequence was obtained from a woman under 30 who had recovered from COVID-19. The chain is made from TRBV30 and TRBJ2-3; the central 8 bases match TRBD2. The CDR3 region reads CAWREAGADTQYF. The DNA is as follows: TGTGCCTGGAGAGAAGCGGGAGCAGATACGCAGTATTTT. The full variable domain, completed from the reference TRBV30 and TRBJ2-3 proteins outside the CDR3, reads SQTIHQWPATLVQPVGSPLSLECTVEGTSNPNLYWYRQAAGRGLQLLFYSVGIGQISSEVPQNLSASRPQDRQFILSSKKLLLSDSGFYLCAWREAGADTQYFGPGTRLTVL.